This T cell receptor (beta chain) was sequenced during a study of long-term antiretroviral therapy in people with HIV. Trimming left V 2 bases short and J 1 base short, with 12 bases between. There are 15 residues in the CDR3. Germline CDR1 SGDLS, CDR2 YYNGEE. An immunoSEQ assay, version v3.0, was performed at survey level. Profiling relied on immunoSEQ multiplex PCR, and the TCRdb table lists in-frame clones only, not all of them. The sample holds 15,000 to 20,000 clones, roughly 80% seen once. A few counts support this clone. The sample was unsorted PBMCs, taken just before starting antiretroviral therapy. J is TRBJ1-1 and V is TRBV9; TRBD1 is a possible D gene (6 bases). This clonotype originated in a man aged 40-49 years with HIV. In DNA form, the CDR3 reads TGTGCCAGCAGCGTTTACAGGGAGGGGAACACTGAAGCTTTCTTT. The encoded protein is CASSVYREGNTEAFF.